This T cell receptor beta chain was recovered during a study of CD8 T cells in ankylosing spondylitis. Study results and limitations: Past studies reported some motif variants in reactive arthritis synovial fluid and blood. Disease-linked clones reportedly showed significant enrichment in matched ankylosing spondylitis synovial fluid. Blood of patients with ankylosing spondylitis appeared to be characterized by a TCR beta motif of seven or eight highly homologous variants.

In this sample, this clonotype turned up many times. The antigen is unknown. Scientists made TCR beta libraries using quantitative 5'-RACE with molecular barcodes. Via MiXCR, TCRdb re-called the 5' RACE reads, giving one row per CDR3 protein. The table lists about 130,000 distinct CDR3 sequences, 7% to 8% of them singletons, with roughly 12% in the top ten. The CDR3 has 15 amino acids. Germline loops: CDR1 SNHLY, CDR2 FYNNEI. V lost 6 bases and J 0 bases, leaving 12 bases between the germline ends. The sequencing input was blood, either unsorted or a sorted T cell fraction (not recorded which). The chain uses TRBV2 and TRBJ2-4; D possibly matches TRBD1 or TRBD2 (5 bases each). The receptor was isolated from a female donor with ankylosing spondylitis or in good health (not recorded which). The CDR3 sequence is CASSRGVLAKNIQYF. CDR3 in DNA: TGTGCCAGCAGCCGAGGGGTCCTAGCCAAAAACATTCAGTACTTC.